The 8 T cell receptor beta chains presented below share a single source sample, sequenced in a study of blood T cell repertoires in COVID-19. This table comes from immunoSEQ multiplex PCR, and its TCRdb copy is limited to in-frame clones, with some not included. The sample records approximately 51,000 clones, over 70% being singletons. Source material: peripheral blood. The receptors originated from a woman of 80 years or more with COVID-19, enrolled during active disease.

V is TRBV29-1 and J is TRBJ2-3; D is unresolved. Trimming pared 5 bases from V and 2 bases from J, leaving 14 bases between. This CDR3 is built from 14 residues. Germline V lookup: CDR1 SQVTM, CDR2 ANQGSEA. CDR3 protein: CSVLSQPLTDTQYF. Written as DNA, the CDR3 is TGCAGCGTTCTTAGCCAGCCTCTCACAGATACGCAGTATTTT.

V is TRBV6-5 and J is TRBJ1-5, with D maybe TRBD1 (6 bases). From germline, CDR1 is MNHEY and CDR2 SVGAGI. The CDR3 contains 12 residues. V lost 8 bases and J 4 bases, leaving 9 bases between the germline ends. Written as DNA, the CDR3 is TGTGCCAGCCACCAGGGGAATCAGCCCCAGCATTTT. Its translation: CASHQGNQPQHF.

The genes are TRBV5-1 and TRBJ2-7; no definite D call. Germline V gene data show CDR1 as SGHRS and CDR2 as YFSETQ. The CDR3 runs 13 residues. Trimming took off 4 bases at V and 7 bases at J, with 15 bases between the two ends. CDR3 nucleotides: TGCGCCAGCAGCAAGACGTCGGTCGGGGAGCAGTACTTC. Translation: CASSKTSVGEQYF. Variable domain in full (rest from reference TRBV5-1 and TRBJ2-7): KAGVTQTPRYLIKTRGQQVTLSCSPISGHRSVSWYQQTPGQGLQFLFEYFSETQRNKGNFPGRFSGRQFSNSRSEMNVSTLELGDSALYLCASSKTSVGEQYFGPGTRLTVT.

The gene calls are TRBV19 and TRBJ2-7, with a tentative D call TRBD2 (6 bases). This CDR3 region has 14 residues. The V and J ends lost 10 bases and 5 bases respectively, with 21 bases between them. Germline loops: CDR1 LNHDA, CDR2 SQIVND (reference sequence). The CDR3 DNA sequence: TGTGCCACTAGCCGGGACTGGGTAAGCAACGAGCAGTACTTC. Amino acids: CATSRDWVSNEQYF. Together with reference TRBV19 and TRBJ2-7, the CDR3 gives the full variable domain: DGGITQSPKYLFRKEGQNVTLSCEQNLNHDAMYWYRQDPGQGLRLIYYSQIVNDFQKGDIAEGYSVSREKKESFPLTVTSAQKNPTAFYLCATSRDWVSNEQYFGPGTRLTVT.

This chain connects TRBV7-8 to TRBJ1-2; the match to TRBD1 covers 8 bases. After removal of 2 bases from V and 7 bases from J, the junction contained 12 bases not matched to a gene. The CDR3 has 16 amino acids. Germline assignment: CDR1 SGHVS and CDR2 FQNEAQ. The CDR3 DNA follows: TGTGCCAGCAGCTTACAGCGACAGGGGAGATTGGGTGGCTACACCTTC. Amino acid sequence: CASSLQRQGRLGGYTF.

V and J are TRBV18 and TRBJ2-7; TRBD1 matches 8 bases. In germline, CDR1 is KGHSH, CDR2 LQKENI. V lost 3 bases, J lost 7 bases, and 5 bases stayed unmatched. This CDR3 comprises 13 residues. CDR3 residues: CASSPGQDLEQYF. CDR3 nucleotides: TGTGCCAGCTCACCGGGACAGGATCTAGAGCAGTACTTC.

The chain links TRBV5-1 to TRBJ2-2, with 16 bases that match TRBD2. This CDR3 is built from 18 residues. The J segment lost 3 bases and the V segment lost 4 bases, leaving 6 bases of the junction unmatched. Germline assignment: CDR1 SGHRS and CDR2 YFSETQ. The CDR3: CASSPPGLAGGYTGELFF. The CDR3 nucleotides read TGCGCCAGCAGCCCGCCGGGACTAGCGGGAGGGTACACCGGGGAGCTGTTTTTT. Full variable domain (rest looked up from reference TRBV5-1 and TRBJ2-2): KAGVTQTPRYLIKTRGQQVTLSCSPISGHRSVSWYQQTPGQGLQFLFEYFSETQRNKGNFPGRFSGRQFSNSRSEMNVSTLELGDSALYLCASSPPGLAGGYTGELFFGEGSRLTVL.

The chain links TRBV11-3 to TRBJ1-2; D gene uncertain. The CDR3 covers 15 residues. Germline V gene sequence: CDR1 SGHNT, CDR2 YENEEA. Deletions cut 3 bases from V and 4 bases from J, with 15 bases between. CDR3 in DNA: TGTGCCAGCAGCTTCTATTCTAAGATGCGCTATGGCTACACCTTC. Protein: CASSFYSKMRYGYTF.